This T cell receptor (beta chain) derives from a study of cytotoxic CD8 clonotypes in ibrutinib-treated CLL. About the research overall: Included were 11 relapsed/refractory and approximately 15 treatment-naive patients, of whom approximately 17 were IGHV unmutated. Partial responses numbered approximately 24 and complete responses 2; after a median around 68 months, roughly 14 stayed remitted and about twelve progressed. Overall study results and limits: The times at which samples were taken varied between sustained-remission and progressing patients.

The targeted sequencing depth was 1 in 200,000 to 1 in 1 million T cells. Profiling relied on immunoSEQ multiplex PCR, and the TCRdb table lists in-frame clones only, not all of them. Found here are approximately 150,000 clones, 60% to 80% of them singletons; the top ten hold less than 30%. V was pared by 3 bases and J by 4 bases, with 9 bases between. Germline V gene sequence: CDR1 SGHRS, CDR2 YFSETQ. The CDR3 consists of 13 residues. Concerning this clone: The antigen is undetermined.

The specimen was PBMCs, collected after 12 months of ibrutinib treatment. The chain links TRBV5-1 to TRBJ2-3; D gene ambiguous. The receptor's source is a human donor with chronic lymphocytic leukemia. The CDR3 region is CASSSARADTQYF. The CDR3 DNA sequence: TGCGCCAGCAGCTCCGCTAGGGCAGATACGCAGTATTTT.